One and the same sample provided the 28 T cell receptor beta chains below, sequenced in a study of T-cell memory formation after mild COVID-19. TCRdb reanalysed the 5' RACE reads using MiXCR and keeps one entry per CDR3 protein. The sample lists about 320,000 distinct CDR3 sequences, 13% to 15% occurring once. Sequencing was carried out using PBMCs or a T cell subset sorted from them (not recorded which). The receptors derive from a man in his late teens or twenties who had mild COVID-19 (a few samples of this study predate the infection). Cell type and time point are not known.

V gene TRBV7-9 combines with J gene TRBJ1-6; D remains ambiguous. Germline CDR1 and CDR2: SEHNR and FQNEAQ (reference sequence). Trimming removed 2 bases from V and 6 bases from J, with 17 bases in between. The CDR3 contains 17 residues. Here the CDR3 DNA reads TGTGCCAGCAGCTTATTTCTCACGGAAAGTCTTAATTCACCCCTCCACTTT. As protein: CASSLFLTESLNSPLHF. Filled out from reference TRBV7-9 and TRBJ1-6, the complete variable domain reads DTGVSQNPRHKITKRGQNVTFRCDPISEHNRLYWYRQTLGQGPEFLTYFQNEAQLEKSRLLSDRFSAERPKGSFSTLEIQRTEQGDSAMYLCASSLFLTESLNSPLHFGNGTRLTVT.

As DNA, the CDR3 is TGCGCCAGCAGCTTCCCAGGGGAGGGTTCACCCCTCCACTTT. Encoded protein: CASSFPGEGSPLHF. The chain uses TRBV5-1 and TRBJ1-6, with D possibly TRBD1 on 6 matching bases. CDR1 is SGHRS, CDR2 YFSETQ, per germline. V lost 2 bases and J 9 bases, leaving 12 bases between the germline ends. This CDR3 is 14 amino acids long. Using reference TRBV5-1 and TRBJ1-6 for the parts outside the CDR3, the full variable domain is KAGVTQTPRYLIKTRGQQVTLSCSPISGHRSVSWYQQTPGQGLQFLFEYFSETQRNKGNFPGRFSGRQFSNSRSEMNVSTLELGDSALYLCASSFPGEGSPLHFGNGTRLTVT.

V is TRBV7-2 and J is TRBJ1-6; 9 positions match TRBD1. Germline lookup yields CDR1 SGHTA and CDR2 FQGNSA. The CDR3 is 15 amino acids. The junction had 9 bases not matched to a gene; V was cut back by 6 bases and J by 9 bases. This CDR3 reads CASRGTGTGSSPLHF. In DNA form, the CDR3 reads TGTGCCAGCAGGGGTACCGGGACAGGGAGTTCACCCCTCCACTTT.

The chain links TRBV24-1 to TRBJ2-1; 10 bases line up with TRBD2. Trimming at V came to 4 bases and at J to 0 bases, leaving 5 bases not matched to a gene. CDR1 and CDR2 from the germline V gene are KGHDR and SFDVKD. The CDR3 runs to 17 residues. CDR3 region: CATSELAGLSSYNEQFF. CDR3 DNA sequence: TGTGCCACCAGTGAACTAGCGGGGCTGAGCTCCTACAATGAGCAGTTCTTC.

In its sample, this clonotype was seen many times. The rearrangement uses TRBV6-6 and TRBJ2-6; the D is unclear. The V end lost 10 bases, the J end lost 2 bases, and 18 bases lay between the germline ends. Germline V gives CDR1 MNHNY, CDR2 SVGAGI (reference sequence). The CDR3 spans 16 residues. For the CDR3, the DNA is TGTGCCACCAGGTACATGGTGCAGGCTGGGGCCAACGTCCTGACTTTC. Translating gives CATRYMVQAGANVLTF.

This clonotype has a handful of counts. V usage is TRBV7-2 and J usage is TRBJ2-4; TRBD1 aligns across 7 bases. Germline CDR1 is SGHTA and CDR2 is FQGNSA. Germline trimming cut 6 bases from V and 0 bases from J; bases unmatched to any gene: 20. The CDR3 has 20 residues. The CDR3 loop reads CASSPEGAPDQYLAKNIQYF. In nucleotides, the CDR3 is TGTGCCAGCAGTCCCGAGGGGGCGCCTGACCAATACTTAGCCAAAAACATTCAGTACTTC.

The sample holds a few counts of this clonotype. V usage is TRBV4-3 and J usage is TRBJ2-7, with TRBD2 matching 8 bases. V shed 2 bases, J shed 1 base, and the junction held 10 bases outside the gene matches. CDR3 length: 17 residues. CDR1 LGHNA and CDR2 YSLEER come from the germline V gene. DNA for the CDR3: TGCGCCAGCAGCCAATCACTAACCAGCGGGGGATCCTACGAGCAGTACTTC. Translating gives CASSQSLTSGGSYEQYF.

The chain uses TRBV7-6 and TRBJ2-7; D is possibly TRBD1 or TRBD2 (7 bases each). V lost 4 bases to trimming and J lost 6 bases, with 16 bases between them. Looked up from germline, CDR1 is SGHVS and CDR2 is FNYEAQ. The CDR3 extends over 14 amino acids. The CDR3 region is CASSSCQGGIEQYV. The CDR3 DNA is TGTGCCAGCAGCTCCTGCCAGGGGGGGATCGAGCAGTACGTC.

This clonotype has just a few counts. The chain uses TRBV5-1 and TRBJ2-2; D unresolved. This CDR3 has 17 residues. Per germline, CDR1 SGHRS and CDR2 YFSETQ. The V gene lost 0 bases and the J gene lost 1 base, with 13 bases spanning the gap. The DNA for the CDR3 is TGCGCCAGCAGCTTGGAATATGGTACCGAGAACACCGGGGAGCTGTTTTTT. It yields the protein CASSLEYGTENTGELFF.

This clonotype appeared a few times. V is TRBV10-3 and J is TRBJ1-1; 7 bases line up with TRBD1. V trimming: 2 bases; J trimming: 10 bases; junction bases outside the gene matches: 7. Germline V lookup: CDR1 ENHRY, CDR2 SYGVKD. The CDR3 runs to 13 residues. This CDR3 is CAISEGDRSGAFF. The CDR3, as DNA: TGTGCCATCAGTGAGGGGGACAGATCCGGAGCTTTCTTT.

This clonotype was picked up a small number of times. V usage is TRBV7-2 and J usage is TRBJ2-2, with TRBD1 matching over 7 bases. V was clipped by 5 bases and J by 1 base; unmatched bases: 7. Germline values: CDR1 SGHTA, CDR2 FQGNSA. This CDR3 comprises 16 residues. Here the CDR3 reads CASSPPGTVNTGELFF. CDR3 nucleotide sequence: TGTGCCAGCAGCCCACCTGGGACAGTGAACACCGGGGAGCTGTTTTTT.

The chain is built from TRBV6-5 and TRBJ1-2; tentative D call: TRBD1 (5 bases). The CDR3 has 17 amino acids. Germline lookup yields CDR1 MNHEY and CDR2 SVGAGI. V lost 0 bases and J lost 3, with 17 bases in between. The CDR3 sequence is CASSYSLAPQGYYGYTF. For the CDR3, the DNA is TGTGCCAGCAGTTACTCCCTCGCCCCCCAGGGCTACTATGGCTACACCTTC.

This clonotype was observed at least ten times. The V and J genes are TRBV20-1 and TRBJ2-7; D ambiguous. The CDR3 is made up of 14 amino acids. V lost 0 bases and J lost 2, with 11 bases in between. Germline CDR1 DFQATT, CDR2 SNEGSKA (reference sequence). CDR3 sequence: CSARDPLIAYEQYF. CDR3 in DNA: TGCAGTGCTAGAGATCCCCTGATAGCCTACGAGCAGTACTTC.

The genes are TRBV4-1 and TRBJ2-6; D gene unclear. This CDR3 is 16 amino acids long. Germline V CDR1 and CDR2: MGHRA, YSYEKL. V lost 2 bases, J lost 0 bases, and 8 bases lay in between. The CDR3: CASSQPLSSGANVLTF. In nucleotides, the CDR3 is TGCGCCAGCAGCCAACCGTTGAGCTCTGGGGCCAACGTCCTGACTTTC.

This clonotype was seen a few times. J is TRBJ1-1 and V is TRBV7-6; D gene unclear. Germline values: CDR1 SGHVS, CDR2 FNYEAQ. There are 13 residues in the CDR3. The ends were cut back, 0 bases at V and 10 bases at J, with 12 bases in the middle. The DNA of the CDR3 is TGTGCCAGCAGCTTAGCGGAGTTGGAGGGAGCTTTCTTT. Translation gives CASSLAELEGAFF.

This clonotype has a handful of counts. The chain recombines TRBV7-9 with TRBJ1-4; 7 positions match TRBD1. This CDR3 has 17 residues. V shed 6 bases and J 3 bases; nucleotides not matched to a gene: 13. The germline CDR1 and CDR2 sequences are SEHNR and FQNEAQ (reference sequence). The DNA of the CDR3 is TGTGCCAGCAGATCCCACTACAGGGGTCGGTCTAATGAAAAACTGTTTTTT. It encodes CASRSHYRGRSNEKLFF.

The chain combines TRBV29-1 with TRBJ2-3; D call uncertain. V gave up 4 bases and J gave up 6 bases, with 5 bases separating them. Germline V gene lookup returns CDR1 SQVTM and CDR2 ANQGSEA. The CDR3 covers 10 residues. The CDR3 sequence is CSVVRDTQYF. CDR3 sequence (DNA): TGCAGCGTTGTTCGGGATACGCAGTATTTT.

The rearrangement joins TRBV10-2 to TRBJ2-2; D gene ambiguous. This CDR3 contains 11 residues. CDR1 and CDR2 (germline): WSHSY, SAAADI. V was pared by 3 bases and J by 6 bases, with 2 bases between. The CDR3 DNA is TGCGCCAGCAGTGATTCCGGGGAGCTGTTTTTT. Protein: CASSDSGELFF.

In this sample, this clonotype turned up a few times. V and J are TRBV27 and TRBJ1-1, with 9 bases fitting TRBD1. V gave up 6 bases and J gave up 4 bases; unmatched junction bases: 3. The CDR3 totals 13 residues. Germline V gives CDR1 MNHEY, CDR2 SMNVEV (reference sequence). CDR3 loop: CASRGQGRTEAFF. The DNA for the CDR3 is TGTGCCAGCAGGGGACAGGGACGCACTGAAGCTTTCTTT.

The rearrangement uses TRBV7-9 and TRBJ2-7; 8 bases are shared with TRBD2. Germline V gives CDR1 SEHNR, CDR2 FQNEAQ (reference sequence). This CDR3 has 14 amino acids. After removal of 10 bases from V and 6 bases from J, the junction contained 14 bases not matched to a gene. CDR3 sequence reads: CANSAPAGVGEQYF. The CDR3 nucleotides are TGTGCCAACTCGGCCCCAGCGGGGGTCGGCGAGCAGTACTTC.

This clonotype has a count of ten or more. The gene calls are TRBV7-9 and TRBJ2-3; 7 bases fit TRBD1. With 1 base clipped from V and 6 bases from J, the junction kept 10 bases outside the gene matches. Germline loops: CDR1 SEHNR, CDR2 FQNEAQ (reference sequence). The CDR3 has 16 amino acids. Here the CDR3 DNA reads TGTGCCAGCAGCTTAGAGAGACAGGGCCTTGCGGATACGCAGTATTTT. Its translation is CASSLERQGLADTQYF. The entire variable domain, with the rest obtained from reference TRBV7-9 and TRBJ2-3, is as follows: DTGVSQNPRHKITKRGQNVTFRCDPISEHNRLYWYRQTLGQGPEFLTYFQNEAQLEKSRLLSDRFSAERPKGSFSTLEIQRTEQGDSAMYLCASSLERQGLADTQYFGPGTRLTVL.

This clonotype has only a few counts. This chain uses TRBV7-9 with TRBJ1-2; D uncertain. V lost 3 bases to trimming and J lost 1 base, with 15 bases between them. This CDR3 comprises 16 residues. Germline V CDR1 and CDR2: SEHNR, FQNEAQ (reference sequence). The CDR3 sequence is CASSFLGQTHNYGYTF. The CDR3 region has the DNA TGTGCCAGCAGCTTCTTAGGGCAGACTCATAACTATGGCTACACCTTC.

The gene calls are TRBV12-3 or TRBV12-4 and TRBJ2-5; D remains unclear. V was pared by 5 bases and J by 1 base, with 8 bases between. The CDR3 is made up of 13 amino acids. The CDR3: CASSAQIQETQYF. The DNA of the CDR3 is TGTGCCAGCAGTGCCCAGATCCAAGAGACCCAGTACTTC.

This clonotype has only a few counts. The chain couples TRBV15 to TRBJ1-6; tentative D call: TRBD1 (5 bases). CDR1 and CDR2 (germline): LNHNV, YYDKDF (reference sequence). V was pared by 2 bases and J by 5 bases, with 13 bases between. This CDR3 is 16 amino acids long. CDR3 DNA sequence: TGTGCCACCAGCAGACTCCAGGGAATCCATAATTCACCCCTCCACTTT. This translates into CATSRLQGIHNSPLHF.

This chain links TRBV7-2 with TRBJ2-5, with 8 bases matching TRBD1. This CDR3 comprises 13 residues. V gave up 5 bases and J gave up 5 bases; unmatched junction bases: 4. In germline, CDR1 is SGHTA, CDR2 FQGNSA. The CDR3 reads CASSGQGWETQYF. The CDR3 bases are TGTGCCAGCAGCGGACAGGGTTGGGAGACCCAGTACTTC.

Ten or more counts support this clonotype. The rearrangement links TRBV4-1 to TRBJ2-3, with D hard to call. Deletions cut 0 bases from V and 0 bases from J, with 10 bases between. Looked up from germline, CDR1 is MGHRA and CDR2 is YSYEKL. This CDR3 has 16 amino acids. CDR3 bases: TGCGCCAGCAGCCAAGAACAAGGTCCTAGCACAGATACGCAGTATTTT. This sequence encodes CASSQEQGPSTDTQYF.

This clonotype showed up just a few times. The rearrangement uses TRBV7-9 and TRBJ1-1, with no clear D. V was clipped by 2 bases and J by 8 bases, with 6 bases between them. CDR1 is SEHNR, CDR2 FQNEAQ, per germline (reference sequence). The CDR3 spans 11 residues. CDR3 region: CASSLTREAFF. In DNA, the CDR3 is TGTGCCAGCAGCTTAACCAGGGAAGCTTTCTTT.

This clonotype appeared many times. The genes are TRBV12-3 or TRBV12-4 and TRBJ1-5; no clear D. The ends were cut back, 3 bases at V and 3 bases at J, with 6 bases in the middle. The CDR3 has 13 residues. The CDR3 loop reads CASSLGINQPQHF. CDR3 nucleotide sequence: TGTGCCAGCAGTTTGGGAATCAATCAGCCCCAGCATTTT.